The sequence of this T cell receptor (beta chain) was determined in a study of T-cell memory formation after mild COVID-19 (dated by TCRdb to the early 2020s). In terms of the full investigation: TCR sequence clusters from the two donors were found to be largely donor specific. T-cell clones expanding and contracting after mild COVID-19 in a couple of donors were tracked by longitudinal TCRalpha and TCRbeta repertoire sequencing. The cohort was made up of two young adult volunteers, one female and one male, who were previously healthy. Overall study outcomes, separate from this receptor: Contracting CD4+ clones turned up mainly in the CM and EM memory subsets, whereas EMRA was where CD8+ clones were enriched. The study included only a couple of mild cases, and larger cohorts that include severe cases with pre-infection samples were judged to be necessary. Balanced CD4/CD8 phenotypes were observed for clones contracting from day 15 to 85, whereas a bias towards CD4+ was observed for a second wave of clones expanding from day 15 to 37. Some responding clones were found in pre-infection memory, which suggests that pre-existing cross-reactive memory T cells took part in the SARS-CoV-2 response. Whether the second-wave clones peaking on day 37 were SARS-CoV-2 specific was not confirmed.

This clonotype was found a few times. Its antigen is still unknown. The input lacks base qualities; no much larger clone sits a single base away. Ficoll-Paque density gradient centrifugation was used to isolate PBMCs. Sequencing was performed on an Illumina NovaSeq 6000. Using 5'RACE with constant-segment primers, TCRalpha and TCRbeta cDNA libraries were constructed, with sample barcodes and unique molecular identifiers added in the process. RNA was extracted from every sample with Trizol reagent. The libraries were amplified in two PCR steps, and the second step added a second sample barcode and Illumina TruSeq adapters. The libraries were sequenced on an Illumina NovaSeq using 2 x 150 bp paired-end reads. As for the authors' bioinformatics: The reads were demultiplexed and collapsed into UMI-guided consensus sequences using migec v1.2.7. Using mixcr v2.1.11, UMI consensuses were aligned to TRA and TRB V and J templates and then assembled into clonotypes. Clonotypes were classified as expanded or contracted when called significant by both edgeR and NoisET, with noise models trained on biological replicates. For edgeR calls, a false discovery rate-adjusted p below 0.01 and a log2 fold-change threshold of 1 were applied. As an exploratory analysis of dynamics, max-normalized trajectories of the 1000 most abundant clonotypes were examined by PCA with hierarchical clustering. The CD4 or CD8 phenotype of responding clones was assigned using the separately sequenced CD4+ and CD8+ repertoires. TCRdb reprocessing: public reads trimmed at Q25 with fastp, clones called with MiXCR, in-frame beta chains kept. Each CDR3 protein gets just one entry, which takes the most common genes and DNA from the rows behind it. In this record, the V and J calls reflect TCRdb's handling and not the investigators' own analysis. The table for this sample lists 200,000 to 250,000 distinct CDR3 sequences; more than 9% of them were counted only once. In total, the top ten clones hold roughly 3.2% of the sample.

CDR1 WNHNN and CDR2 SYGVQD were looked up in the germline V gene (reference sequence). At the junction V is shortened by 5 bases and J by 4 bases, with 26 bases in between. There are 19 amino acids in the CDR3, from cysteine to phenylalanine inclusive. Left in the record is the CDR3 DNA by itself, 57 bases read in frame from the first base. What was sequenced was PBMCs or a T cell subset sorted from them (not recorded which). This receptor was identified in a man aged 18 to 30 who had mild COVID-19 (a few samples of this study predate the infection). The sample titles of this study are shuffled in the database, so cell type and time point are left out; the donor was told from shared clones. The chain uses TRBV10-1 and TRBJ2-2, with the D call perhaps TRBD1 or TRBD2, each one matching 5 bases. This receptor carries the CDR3 CASSPETPWGTGTTGELFF. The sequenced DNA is TGCGCCAGCAGTCCAGAAACCCCATGGGGGACGGGAACCACCGGGGAGCTGTTTTTT.